The 19 T cell receptor beta chains below all came from one sample that was sequenced in a study of blood T cell repertoires in COVID-19. Some clones are missing from TCRdb's copy, which holds only in-frame ones; the method was immunoSEQ multiplex PCR. The table lists approximately 120,000 clones, about 85% of them singletons. The sample taken for sequencing was peripheral blood. The source is a woman of 80 years or more with acute or convalescent COVID-19.

The rearrangement uses TRBV5-5 and TRBJ2-5, with 9 bases matching TRBD1. The V and J ends lost 4 bases and 5 bases, in that order; junction bases with no gene match: 3. The germline CDR1 and CDR2 sequences are SGHKS and YYEKEE (reference sequence). The CDR3 loop spans 13 amino acids. In DNA, the CDR3 is TGTGCCAGCAGCGTTGACAGGGGGGAGACCCAGTACTTC. Translated: CASSVDRGETQYF.

In DNA form, the CDR3 reads TGCGCCAGCAGCAGCGACCCTAGGACTGAAGCTTTCTTT. It specifies CASSSDPRTEAFF. This chain uses TRBV4-1 with TRBJ1-1, with D uncertain. The germline V and J ends were trimmed by 5 bases and 5 bases, with 12 bases remaining between them. This CDR3 has 13 amino acids. In germline, CDR1 is MGHRA, CDR2 YSYEKL.

The chain links TRBV27 to TRBJ1-5; D possibly corresponds to TRBD1 (6 bases). Deletions cut 4 bases from V and 6 bases from J, with 10 bases between. The CDR3 extends over 13 amino acids. Germline V gene lookup returns CDR1 MNHEY and CDR2 SMNVEV (reference sequence). CDR3 sequence: CASSSKGGQPQHF. The DNA of the CDR3 is TGTGCCAGCAGTTCGAAAGGGGGTCAGCCCCAGCATTTT.

V gene TRBV6-2 or TRBV6-3 combines with J gene TRBJ2-1; 7 bases align to TRBD1. Germline V gene sequence: CDR1 MNHEY, CDR2 SVGEGT. The ends lost 0 bases at V and 4 bases at J; junction bases unmatched: 3. The CDR3 length is 15 residues. The CDR3 here is CASSYSGTEYNEQFF. The CDR3 DNA follows: TGTGCCAGCAGTTACTCCGGGACAGAATACAATGAGCAGTTCTTC.

The J gene is TRBJ1-1, the V gene TRBV10-1; unclear D gene. Trimming took 0 bases from V and 7 from J, leaving 9 bases between them. Germline V gene data show CDR1 as WNHNN and CDR2 as SYGVQD (reference sequence). The length of the CDR3 is 13 residues. The DNA of the CDR3 is TGCGCCAGCAGTGAGTCGAGCGATGGTGAAGCTTTCTTT. Amino acid sequence: CASSESSDGEAFF.

The chain combines TRBV7-9 with TRBJ2-7; 8 bases map to TRBD1. The trim removed 5 bases at V and 5 bases at J, leaving 8 bases unmatched. Germline loops: CDR1 SEHNR, CDR2 FQNEAQ (reference sequence). The CDR3 runs to 14 residues. The CDR3 DNA follows: TGTGCCAGCAGCGGCCGGACAGGGACAGACGAGCAGTACTTC. This codes for CASSGRTGTDEQYF.

The chain employs TRBV19 and TRBJ2-1; 8 positions agree with TRBD2. CDR1 LNHDA and CDR2 SQIVND come from the germline V gene (reference sequence). The CDR3 length is 13 residues. Unmatched junction bases numbered 6, after V lost 6 bases and J lost 8 bases. CDR3 in DNA: TGTGCCAGTAGCCTGCGGGGGGTGGATGAGCAGTTCTTC. Translating gives CASSLRGVDEQFF.

The chain is built from TRBV11-2 and TRBJ2-5; D may be TRBD2 (6 bases). The CDR3 loop spans 14 amino acids. Trimming pared 5 bases from V and 4 bases from J, leaving 14 bases between. CDR1 and CDR2 from the germline V gene are SGHAT and FQNNGV. The CDR3 is CASSRSSGLETQYF. The CDR3 region has the DNA TGTGCCAGCAGCCGAAGTAGCGGTTTAGAGACCCAGTACTTC.

This sequence joins TRBV7-2 and TRBJ1-5; possibly TRBD1 for D (6 bases). V was shortened by 3 bases and J by 4 bases, with 10 bases between the two germline ends. Germline CDR1 reads SGHTA; CDR2 reads FQGNSA. The CDR3 sequence is 14 residues long. CDR3 coding DNA: TGTGCCAGCAGCTTGGACAGTCAAAATCAGCCCCAGCATTTT. Translated, it gives CASSLDSQNQPQHF.

The chain joins TRBV5-4 to TRBJ1-2; 9 bases line up with TRBD1. Unmatched junction bases numbered 7, after V lost 5 bases and J lost 5 bases. The CDR3 is 14 residues long. The germline gives CDR1 SGHNT, CDR2 YYREEE (reference sequence). The CDR3 sequence: CASSHRGLGYGYTF. For the CDR3, the DNA is TGTGCCAGCAGTCACAGGGGGCTTGGGTATGGCTACACCTTC.

This clone was recorded at least ten times. This chain joins TRBV7-2 and TRBJ2-3; D is ambiguous. This CDR3 contains 12 residues. V gave up 5 bases and J gave up 2 bases, with 5 bases separating them. Germline V lookup: CDR1 SGHTA, CDR2 FQGNSA. CDR3 sequence: CASSPNTDTQYF. For the CDR3, the DNA is TGTGCCAGCAGCCCAAACACAGATACGCAGTATTTT. Variable domain in full (rest from reference TRBV7-2 and TRBJ2-3): GAGVSQSPSNKVTEKGKDVELRCDPISGHTALYWYRQSLGQGLEFLIYFQGNSAPDKSGLPSDRFSAERTGGSVSTLTIQRTQQEDSAVYLCASSPNTDTQYFGPGTRLTVL.

CDR3 DNA sequence: TGCGCCAGCAGCTTGACTAGCGGGTACGAGCAGTACTTC. Translation: CASSLTSGYEQYF. The rearrangement joins TRBV5-1 to TRBJ2-7; 9 nucleotides line up with TRBD2. Germline loops: CDR1 SGHRS, CDR2 YFSETQ. V lost 1 base, J lost 4 bases, and 0 bases stayed unmatched. The CDR3 consists of 13 residues.

V usage is TRBV4-2 and J usage is TRBJ2-2; 13 bases align to TRBD2. Germline V lookup: CDR1 LGHNA, CDR2 YNFKEQ. J gave up 4 bases and V 4 bases, and 6 bases lay outside the gene matches. CDR3 length: 17 amino acids. CDR3 residues: CASSPGLAGAFTGELFF. CDR3 coding DNA: TGTGCCAGCAGCCCAGGACTAGCGGGGGCCTTCACCGGGGAGCTGTTTTTT.

This chain uses TRBV27 with TRBJ2-7, with 7 nucleotides matching TRBD2. The germline V gene encodes CDR1 MNHEY and CDR2 SMNVEV (reference sequence). Losses at the gene ends were 7 bases for V and 3 bases for J; bases not matched to a gene: 9. The CDR3 has 14 amino acids. In nucleotides, the CDR3 is TGTGCCAGCACTCCCTCGGGGAGGGTCTACGAGCAGTACTTC. This gives the protein CASTPSGRVYEQYF.

This rearrangement joins TRBV7-9 to TRBJ1-2; maybe TRBD1 (6 bases). From germline, CDR1 is SEHNR and CDR2 FQNEAQ (reference sequence). The V gene lost 2 bases and the J gene lost 7 bases, with 11 bases spanning the gap. The CDR3 totals 13 residues. The CDR3: CASSLIQGGGYTF. In DNA, the CDR3 is TGTGCCAGCAGCTTAATACAGGGTGGTGGCTACACCTTC.

V is TRBV4-2 and J is TRBJ2-1, with D maybe TRBD2 (5 bases). V shed 1 base and J shed 3 bases, with 19 bases lying between them. Germline CDR1 is LGHNA and CDR2 is YNFKEQ. This CDR3 is 18 amino acids long. The CDR3 region has the DNA TGTGCCAGCAGCCAAGTTAGGGATGGGCTAGCCAACTACAATGAGCAGTTCTTC. Translation gives CASSQVRDGLANYNEQFF.

This clone came up a few times. This sequence joins TRBV11-1 and TRBJ2-7; D perhaps matches TRBD1 (5 bases). Looked up from germline, CDR1 is SGHAT and CDR2 is FQDESV (reference sequence). This CDR3 contains 12 residues. Trimming cost V 5 bases and J 7 bases, with 12 bases left between them. The CDR3 sequence: CASSRRDGEQYV. CDR3 bases: TGTGCCAGCAGCCGCAGGGATGGGGAGCAGTACGTC.

The genes are TRBV6-1 and TRBJ1-5; D is uncertain. The CDR3 spans 19 residues. In germline, CDR1 is MNHNS, CDR2 SASEGT. The germline V and J ends were trimmed by 1 base and 1 base, with 20 bases remaining between them. The CDR3 spells CASSEEVGNRRLSNQPQHF. Here the CDR3 DNA reads TGTGCCAGCAGTGAAGAGGTGGGGAATAGGAGGTTGAGCAATCAGCCCCAGCATTTT.

The chain uses TRBV5-1 and TRBJ1-2; D is unclear. V lost 4 bases, J lost 7 bases, and 11 bases lay in between. This CDR3 is 12 amino acids long. Germline V lookup: CDR1 SGHRS, CDR2 YFSETQ. CDR3 in amino acids: CASSDLVSGYTF. The CDR3 coding sequence is TGCGCCAGCAGCGATTTGGTCAGTGGCTACACCTTC.